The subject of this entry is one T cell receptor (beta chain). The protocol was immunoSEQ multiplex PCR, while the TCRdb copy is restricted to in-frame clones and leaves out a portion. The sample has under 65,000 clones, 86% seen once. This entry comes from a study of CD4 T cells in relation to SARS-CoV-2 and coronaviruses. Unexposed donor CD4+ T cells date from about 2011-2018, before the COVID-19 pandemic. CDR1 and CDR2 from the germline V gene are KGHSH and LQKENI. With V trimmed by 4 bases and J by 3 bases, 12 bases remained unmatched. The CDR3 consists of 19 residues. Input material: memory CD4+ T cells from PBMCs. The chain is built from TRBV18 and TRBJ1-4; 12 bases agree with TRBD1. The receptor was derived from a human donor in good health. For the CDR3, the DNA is TGTGCCAGCTCACTGATAGCCCCGGGACAGGGGGCCTCTAATGAAAAACTGTTTTTT. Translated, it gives CASSLIAPGQGASNEKLFF.